This TCR beta chain is from a study of identical twins. Regarding the study as a whole: Twin-shared out-of-frame alpha sequences were enriched for low generation probability. For cord blood, abundant beta clonotypes had fewer insertions, unlike memory repertoires, which showed none. Invariant T cells like MAIT and iNKT could partly confound the zero-insertion analyses.

CDR3 length equals 14 residues. Germline values: CDR1 KGHDR, CDR2 SFDVKD. Trimming removed 4 bases from V and 0 bases from J, with 8 bases in between. TCRdb fed the 5' RACE reads into MiXCR, producing one record per CDR3 protein. The table includes 450,000 or so distinct CDR3 sequences, 14% detected once. This clonotype was recorded a few times. Its cognate antigen is unknown. In addition, the sample was reused for a study of yellow fever vaccine responses in identical twins.

The sequencing sample was made of CD4+ T cells sorted from blood. The J gene is TRBJ1-2, the V gene TRBV24-1; perhaps TRBD1 as D (5 bases). The sequence derives from a woman younger than 35 in good health. CDR3 DNA: TGTGCCACCAGTGACTCGGGGCCTAACTATGGCTACACCTTC. Protein product: CATSDSGPNYGYTF.